These 2 T cell receptor beta chains share one sample of origin, sequenced in a study of blood T cell repertoires in COVID-19. Produced via immunoSEQ multiplex PCR; TCRdb's table is partial and in-frame only. In the table there are 150,000 to 180,000 clones, nearly 80% of which are singletons. Sequencing was done on a sample of peripheral blood. These TCRs come from a man older than 75 with acute or convalescent COVID-19.

The rearrangement joins TRBV18 to TRBJ1-1; 10 nucleotides line up with TRBD1. The germline V gene has CDR1 KGHSH and CDR2 LQKENI. Unmatched junction bases numbered 3, after V lost 7 bases and J lost 7 bases. The CDR3 runs 12 residues. The CDR3 is CASFRDRGEAFF. For the CDR3, the DNA is TGTGCCAGCTTCCGGGACAGGGGTGAAGCTTTCTTT.

The chain employs TRBV5-1 and TRBJ2-1; D is unclear. The ends were cut back, 0 bases at V and 4 bases at J, with 5 bases in the middle. The germline V gene encodes CDR1 SGHRS and CDR2 YFSETQ. CDR3 length: 13 residues. The CDR3 nucleotides are TGCGCCAGCAGCTTGGGGAGTTACAATGAGCAGTTCTTC. It translates to CASSLGSYNEQFF.